The source of this T cell receptor beta chain is a study of CD8 T cells in ankylosing spondylitis. This CDR3 has 15 amino acids. Germline V gene sequence: CDR1 SGHDT, CDR2 YYEEEE. Trimming shortened V by 2 bases and J by 8 bases, and 16 bases separated the two germline ends. Study results and limitations: Blood of patients with ankylosing spondylitis appeared to be characterized by a TCR beta motif of several highly homologous variants. Past research had described some motif variants in reactive arthritis synovial fluid and blood.

TCRdb reanalysed the 5' RACE reads using MiXCR and keeps one entry per CDR3 protein. The table includes some 840,000 distinct CDR3 sequences, about 10% detected once. This clonotype has just a few counts. The antigen remains unidentified. This receptor was identified in a male donor with ankylosing spondylitis. The sample consisted of blood, either unsorted or a sorted T cell fraction (not recorded which). The chain is built from TRBV5-6 and TRBJ1-4; D perhaps matches TRBD1 (5 bases). The CDR3 loop is CASSLTGYSLEKLFF. The CDR3 DNA sequence: TGTGCCAGCAGCTTAACAGGCTACTCATTAGAAAAACTGTTTTTT.